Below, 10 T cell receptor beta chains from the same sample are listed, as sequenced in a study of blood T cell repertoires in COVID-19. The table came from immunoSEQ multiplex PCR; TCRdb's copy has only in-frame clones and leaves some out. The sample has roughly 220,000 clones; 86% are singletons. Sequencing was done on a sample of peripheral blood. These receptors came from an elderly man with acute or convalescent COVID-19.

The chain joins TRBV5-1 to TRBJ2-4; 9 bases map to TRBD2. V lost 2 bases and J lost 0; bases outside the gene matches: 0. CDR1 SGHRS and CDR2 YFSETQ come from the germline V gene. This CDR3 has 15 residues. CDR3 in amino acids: CASSLLAGAKNIQYF. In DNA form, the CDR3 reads TGCGCCAGCAGCTTACTAGCGGGAGCCAAAAACATTCAGTACTTC.

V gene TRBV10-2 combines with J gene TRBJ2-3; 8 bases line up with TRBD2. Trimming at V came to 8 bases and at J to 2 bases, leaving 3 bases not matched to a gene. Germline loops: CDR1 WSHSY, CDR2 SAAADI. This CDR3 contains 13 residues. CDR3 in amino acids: CASRLANTDTQYF. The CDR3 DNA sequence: TGCGCCAGCCGACTAGCGAACACAGATACGCAGTATTTT.

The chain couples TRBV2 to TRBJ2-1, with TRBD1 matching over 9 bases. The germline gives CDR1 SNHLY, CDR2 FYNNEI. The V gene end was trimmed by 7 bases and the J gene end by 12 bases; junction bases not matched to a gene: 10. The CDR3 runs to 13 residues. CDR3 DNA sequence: TGTGCCAGCAACGCTCAACAGGGGGCGATGCAGTTCTTC. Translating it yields CASNAQQGAMQFF. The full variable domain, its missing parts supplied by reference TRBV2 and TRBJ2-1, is EPEVTQTPSHQVTQMGQEVILRCVPISNHLYFYWYRQILGQKVEFLVSFYNNEISEKSEIFDDQFSVERPDGSNFTLKIRSTKLEDSAMYFCASNAQQGAMQFFGPGTRLTVL.

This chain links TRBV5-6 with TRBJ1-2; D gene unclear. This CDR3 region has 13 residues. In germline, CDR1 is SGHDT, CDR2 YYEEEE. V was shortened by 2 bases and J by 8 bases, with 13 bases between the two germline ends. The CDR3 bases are TGTGCCAGCAGCTTAGAGGGCCTCAGAGGCTACACCTTC. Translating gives CASSLEGLRGYTF.

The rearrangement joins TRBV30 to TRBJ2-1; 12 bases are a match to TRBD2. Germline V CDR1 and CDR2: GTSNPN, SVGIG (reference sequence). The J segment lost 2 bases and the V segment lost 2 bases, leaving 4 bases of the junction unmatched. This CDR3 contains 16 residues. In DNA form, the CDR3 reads TGTGCCTGGAGTACTAGCGGGAGGAACCCCTACAATGAGCAGTTCTTC. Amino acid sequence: CAWSTSGRNPYNEQFF.

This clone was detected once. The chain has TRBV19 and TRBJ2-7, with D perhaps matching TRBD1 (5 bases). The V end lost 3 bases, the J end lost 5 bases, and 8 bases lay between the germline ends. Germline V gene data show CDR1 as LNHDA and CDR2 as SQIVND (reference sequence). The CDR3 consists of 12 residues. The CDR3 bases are TGTGCCAGTAGTATCTGGGGCGACGAGCAGTACTTC. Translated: CASSIWGDEQYF.

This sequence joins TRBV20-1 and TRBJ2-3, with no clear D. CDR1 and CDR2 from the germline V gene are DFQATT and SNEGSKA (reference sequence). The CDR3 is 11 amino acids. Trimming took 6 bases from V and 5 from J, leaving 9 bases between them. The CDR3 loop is CSARMGDTQYF. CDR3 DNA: TGCAGTGCGCGGATGGGAGATACGCAGTATTTT.

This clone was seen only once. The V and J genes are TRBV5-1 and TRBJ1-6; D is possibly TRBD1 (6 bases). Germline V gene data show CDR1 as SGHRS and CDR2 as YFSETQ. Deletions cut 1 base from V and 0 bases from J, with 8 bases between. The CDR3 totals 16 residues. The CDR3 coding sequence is TGCGCCAGCAGCTTGACAGGGAGCTCCTATAATTCACCCCTCCACTTT. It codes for CASSLTGSSYNSPLHF.

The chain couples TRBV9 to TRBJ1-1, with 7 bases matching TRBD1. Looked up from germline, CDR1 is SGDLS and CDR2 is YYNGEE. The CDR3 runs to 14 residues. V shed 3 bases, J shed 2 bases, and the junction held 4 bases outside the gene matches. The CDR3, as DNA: TGTGCCAGCAGCGCGGGGACAGTCAACACTGAAGCTTTCTTT. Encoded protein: CASSAGTVNTEAFF. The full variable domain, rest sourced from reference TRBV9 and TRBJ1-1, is DSGVTQTPKHLITATGQRVTLRCSPRSGDLSVYWYQQSLDQGLQFLIQYYNGEERAKGNILERFSAQQFPDLHSELNLSSLELGDSALYFCASSAGTVNTEAFFGQGTRLTVV.

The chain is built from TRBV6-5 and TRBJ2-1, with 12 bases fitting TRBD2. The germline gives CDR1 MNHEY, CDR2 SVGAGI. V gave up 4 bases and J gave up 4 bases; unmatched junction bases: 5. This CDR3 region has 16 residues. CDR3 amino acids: CASSSRLAGAYNEQFF. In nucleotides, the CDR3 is TGTGCCAGCAGTTCCCGACTAGCGGGGGCATACAATGAGCAGTTCTTC.